The sequence of this T cell receptor beta chain was determined in a study of T cell responses to AZD1222 COVID-19 vaccine. Germline V gene lookup returns CDR1 MDHEN and CDR2 SYDVKM. Trimming left V 5 bases short and J 3 bases short, with 16 bases between. The CDR3 has 16 amino acids. As regards this clone: Antigen specificity is unknown.

Study outcomes and limitations: At baseline, seropositivity was found in only a handful of AZD1222 recipients. Spike as a whole was targeted by vaccine-associated CD4 TCRs, dominant at 160-218 and 743-854. White British people made up most donors, females outnumbered males, and clonal diversity was possibly underestimated. Two AZD1222 doses significantly raised spike-specific TCR breadth and depth over controls.

The table came from immunoSEQ multiplex PCR; TCRdb's copy has only in-frame clones and leaves some out. The sample carries fewer than 200,000 clones, more than 70% recorded once. This TCR came from an adult who received the AZD1222 COVID-19 vaccine. The chain recombines TRBV28 with TRBJ1-4; possibly TRBD1 for D (6 bases). The sample here was peripheral blood, taken 28 days after the second AZD1222 dose. The DNA for the CDR3 is TGTGCCAGCAGTCGCCCCCGAACAGGGCCTAATGAAAAACTGTTTTTT. Its translation is CASSRPRTGPNEKLFF.